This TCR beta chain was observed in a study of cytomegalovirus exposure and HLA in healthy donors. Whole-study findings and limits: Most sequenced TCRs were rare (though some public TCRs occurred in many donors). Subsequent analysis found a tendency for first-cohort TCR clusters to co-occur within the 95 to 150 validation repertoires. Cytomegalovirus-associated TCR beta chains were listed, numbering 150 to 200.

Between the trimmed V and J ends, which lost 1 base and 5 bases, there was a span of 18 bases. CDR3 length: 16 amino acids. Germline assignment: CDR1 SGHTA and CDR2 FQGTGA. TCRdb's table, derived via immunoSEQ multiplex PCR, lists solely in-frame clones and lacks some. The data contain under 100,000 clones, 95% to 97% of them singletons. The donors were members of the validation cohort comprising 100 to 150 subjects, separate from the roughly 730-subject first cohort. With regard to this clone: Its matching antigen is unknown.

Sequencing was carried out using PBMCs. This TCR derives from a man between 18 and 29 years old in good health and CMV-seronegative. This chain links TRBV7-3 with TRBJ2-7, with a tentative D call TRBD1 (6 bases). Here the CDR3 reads CASSLSPTGITHEQYF. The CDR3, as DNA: TGTGCCAGCAGCTTAAGTCCAACAGGGATTACCCACGAGCAGTACTTC.